The clone carrying this TCR beta chain turned up a few times. It was with 60 Vbeta and 13 Jbeta primers that the PCR ran. The data were produced by immunoSEQ multiplex PCR, yet TCRdb's version contains in-frame clones alone and is incomplete. This sample has roughly 26,000 clones, with about two thirds found just once. These data belong to a study of cytomegalovirus exposure and HLA in healthy donors. Study-level information: A prior analysis found fewer than 120 million unique TCR beta sequences from 150 million to 200 million T cells. Researchers found that approximately 77% of under 450 genotyped donors fell within the Caucasian-associated ancestry cluster.

V was shortened by 3 bases and J by 4 bases, with 19 bases between the two germline ends. The germline V gene has CDR1 KGHSH and CDR2 LQKENI. The CDR3 consists of 17 residues. Source material: PBMCs. The receptor's source is a woman between 50 and 59 years old in good health and CMV-seronegative. The chain links TRBV18 to TRBJ1-5; D might be TRBD1 (6 bases). Written as DNA, the CDR3 is TGTGCCAGCTCACCCGAGTATTTGTGGGACAAAAATCAGCCCCAGCATTTT. Protein: CASSPEYLWDKNQPQHF.